The 4 T cell receptor beta chains below were found in one sample sequenced in a study of CD8 T cells in Susac syndrome. After extraction with the RNeasy kit, about 0.45 to 1 ug of the RNA was reverse transcribed using random hexamers. TCRdb ran MiXCR on the immunoSEQ multiplex PCR reads and lists one entry per CDR3 protein. The table lists approximately 110,000 distinct CDR3 sequences, around 94% of them singletons. The sequenced sample consisted of CD4+ T cells from PBMCs. These receptor sequences come from a human donor in good health.

The chain recombines TRBV2 with TRBJ2-1; D is undetermined. Germline lookup yields CDR1 SNHLY and CDR2 FYNNEI. V was clipped by 7 bases and J by 4 bases, with 8 bases between them. The CDR3 length is 12 residues. DNA for the CDR3: TGTGCCAGCATCGAAGGGTACAATGAGCAGTTCTTC. Protein product: CASIEGYNEQFF.

The CDR3 reads CASRAGEAGELFF. DNA for the CDR3: TGTGCCAGCAGAGCGGGAGAGGCCGGGGAGCTGTTTTTT. The V call is TRBV2, the J call TRBJ2-2; 8 nucleotides agree with TRBD2. The ends lost 6 bases at V and 6 bases at J; junction bases unmatched: 3. The CDR3 spans 13 residues. Germline CDR1 SNHLY, CDR2 FYNNEI.

The rearrangement links TRBV30 to TRBJ2-3, with 9 bases fitting TRBD2. CDR3 length equals 14 residues. Per the germline V gene, CDR1 is GTSNPN and CDR2 is SVGIG (reference sequence). Germline trimming cut 4 bases from V and 0 bases from J; bases unmatched to any gene: 2. This CDR3 is CAWKLAGSTDTQYF. CDR3 DNA sequence: TGTGCCTGGAAACTAGCGGGTAGCACAGATACGCAGTATTTT.

The rearrangement links TRBV3-1 to TRBJ2-7, with 12 positions matching TRBD2. Germline CDR1 is LGHDT and CDR2 is YNNKEL (reference sequence). CDR3 size: 15 residues. V shed 2 bases and J 2 bases; nucleotides not matched to a gene: 1. CDR3 in DNA: TGTGCCAGCAGCCAACTAGCGGGAGGGCCCTACGAGCAGTACTTC. Translation: CASSQLAGGPYEQYF.